This passage covers 18 T cell receptor beta chains from one sample sequenced in a study of control samples from healthy donors and cancer patients. Profiling relied on immunoSEQ multiplex PCR, and the TCRdb table lists in-frame clones only, not all of them. This table has approximately 150,000 clones, roughly 94% appearing once. Material for sequencing was blood. All receptors come from a woman aged 18-35 years in good health.

V usage is TRBV7-9 and J usage is TRBJ1-1, with unresolved D. The germline CDR1 and CDR2 sequences are SEHNR and FQNEAQ (reference sequence). V shed 5 bases and J shed 7 bases, with 14 bases lying between them. CDR3 length: 13 residues. CDR3 loop: CASSPRAGIEAFF. CDR3 nucleotide sequence: TGTGCCAGCAGCCCCCGAGCGGGGATTGAAGCTTTCTTT.

The sample holds a few counts of this clone. The rearrangement uses TRBV28 and TRBJ1-4; 9 nucleotides match TRBD1. The V segment lost 5 bases and the J segment 6 bases; nucleotides outside the gene matches: 13. The CDR3 loop spans 17 amino acids. Per germline, CDR1 MDHEN and CDR2 SYDVKM. The CDR3 nucleotides read TGTGCCAGCAGTACCACGACCCTGGACAGGGGATATGAAAAACTGTTTTTT. Translation: CASSTTTLDRGYEKLFF.

The rearrangement links TRBV18 to TRBJ2-3; the match to TRBD1 covers 7 bases. J lost 2 bases, V lost 6 bases, and 8 bases had no gene match. CDR3 size: 15 residues. CDR1 KGHSH and CDR2 LQKENI come from the germline V gene. Here the CDR3 reads CASSLQGDDTDTQYF. The CDR3 bases are TGTGCCAGCTCGCTCCAGGGGGACGACACAGATACGCAGTATTTT.

J is TRBJ2-3 and V is TRBV4-2; 10 bases map to TRBD1. J gave up 1 base and V 0 bases, and 1 base lay outside the gene matches. From germline, CDR1 is LGHNA and CDR2 YNFKEQ. This CDR3 comprises 16 residues. The CDR3 DNA is TGTGCCAGCAGCCAAGAGGGGACAGGGGGCACAGATACGCAGTATTTT. Encoded protein: CASSQEGTGGTDTQYF.

This chain joins TRBV9 and TRBJ2-5; D is unresolved. Trimming removed 3 bases from V and 2 bases from J, with 8 bases in between. The CDR3 loop spans 13 amino acids. Germline values: CDR1 SGDLS, CDR2 YYNGEE. The CDR3 loop is CASSGLDQETQYF. The CDR3, as DNA: TGTGCCAGCAGCGGGCTAGATCAAGAGACCCAGTACTTC.

This clone was seen just once. The chain uses TRBV24-1 and TRBJ1-1, with D possibly TRBD1 on 6 matching bases. CDR3 size: 13 residues. V shed 4 bases and J shed 8 bases, with 13 bases lying between them. Germline CDR1 reads KGHDR; CDR2 reads SFDVKD. DNA of the CDR3: TGTGCCACCAGTGACCCACCCGACAGGGAAGCTTTCTTT. Its translation is CATSDPPDREAFF.

The chain is built from TRBV5-4 and TRBJ1-1; TRBD1 might be the D (6 bases). This CDR3 contains 16 residues. The V end lost 4 bases, the J end lost 1 base, and 17 bases lay between the germline ends. Germline assignment: CDR1 SGHNT and CDR2 YYREEE (reference sequence). The CDR3 reads CASSPRPTGTNTEAFF. As DNA, the CDR3 is TGTGCCAGCAGCCCGCGACCGACAGGAACGAACACTGAAGCTTTCTTT.

This sequence joins TRBV7-9 and TRBJ2-3; D not resolved. Deletions cut 2 bases from V and 0 bases from J, with 9 bases between. CDR3 length: 15 residues. From germline, CDR1 is SEHNR and CDR2 FQNEAQ (reference sequence). The DNA for the CDR3 is TGTGCCAGCAGCTTACTCGAGGCTAGCACAGATACGCAGTATTTT. This sequence encodes CASSLLEASTDTQYF.

The chain carries TRBV6-1 and TRBJ2-7; tentative D call: TRBD1 (5 bases). The ends were cut back, 1 base at V and 3 bases at J, with 13 bases in the middle. CDR1 MNHNS and CDR2 SASEGT come from the germline V gene. The length of the CDR3 is 15 residues. CDR3 DNA sequence: TGTGCCAGCAGTGAAGAGTTAGGGGAAGTCTACGAGCAGTACTTC. Protein sequence: CASSEELGEVYEQYF.

This CDR3 reads CASSSRYGRNTEAFF. Written as DNA, the CDR3 is TGTGCCAGCAGCTCGCGGTACGGGAGGAACACTGAAGCTTTCTTT. This sequence joins TRBV7-8 and TRBJ1-1; D remains ambiguous. Germline CDR1 and CDR2: SGHVS and FQNEAQ. Trimming stripped 4 bases from V and 1 base from J, with 13 bases between. This CDR3 has 15 residues.

This chain uses TRBV20-1 with TRBJ1-2; D possibly corresponds to TRBD1 (5 bases). Germline V gene lookup returns CDR1 DFQATT and CDR2 SNEGSKA (reference sequence). This CDR3 is built from 15 residues. The ends were cut back, 3 bases at V and 5 bases at J, with 19 bases in the middle. This CDR3 reads CSASSLDGGVYGYTF. In DNA, the CDR3 is TGCAGTGCTAGTTCTCTTGATGGGGGGGTGTATGGCTACACCTTC.

The chain couples TRBV2 to TRBJ2-1, with a tentative D call TRBD2 (6 bases). CDR3 length: 20 amino acids. V was shortened by 5 bases and J by 7 bases, with 33 bases between the two germline ends. Germline V lookup: CDR1 SNHLY, CDR2 FYNNEI. For the CDR3, the DNA is TGTGCCAGCAGTCCTCGGGGCGGCCTGTTCCGGCGGGACTTGGGGAATGAGCAGTTCTTC. Its protein product is CASSPRGGLFRRDLGNEQFF.

The V call is TRBV5-1, the J call TRBJ1-1, with TRBD1 as a possible D gene (5 bases). The CDR3 has 13 residues. Trimming removed 4 bases at V and 0 bases at J, with 7 bases between. Germline V lookup: CDR1 SGHRS, CDR2 YFSETQ. The CDR3 spells CASSHRMNTEAFF. The CDR3 DNA is TGCGCCAGCAGCCACAGGATGAACACTGAAGCTTTCTTT.

The V gene is TRBV6-2 or TRBV6-3, the J gene TRBJ2-4; D may be TRBD1 (6 bases). From germline, CDR1 is MNHEY and CDR2 SVGEGT. Deletions cut 6 bases from V and 7 bases from J, with 10 bases between. The CDR3 covers 12 residues. The CDR3 region is CASSEDRNIQYF. The CDR3 nucleotides are TGTGCCAGCAGCGAAGACAGGAACATTCAGTACTTC.

This chain joins TRBV4-2 and TRBJ2-3; 7 bases match TRBD2. The CDR3 contains 17 residues. Germline V gene data show CDR1 as LGHNA and CDR2 as YNFKEQ. The V and J ends lost 0 bases and 2 bases, in that order; junction bases with no gene match: 8. This chain's CDR3 is CASSQERSGTYTDTQYF. The CDR3 nucleotides are TGTGCCAGCAGCCAAGAACGCAGCGGGACGTACACAGATACGCAGTATTTT.

CDR3: CASTGLYGYTF. As DNA, the CDR3 is TGTGCCAGTACCGGACTTTATGGCTACACCTTC. The chain uses TRBV19 and TRBJ1-2; D not certain. Germline CDR1 and CDR2: LNHDA and SQIVND (reference sequence). This CDR3 contains 11 residues. The V and J ends lost 7 bases and 5 bases respectively, with 8 bases between them.

This chain joins TRBV11-3 and TRBJ1-3; TRBD1 agrees at 8 bases. Trimming at V came to 1 base and at J to 2 bases, leaving 4 bases not matched to a gene. Germline CDR1 is SGHNT and CDR2 is YENEEA. The CDR3 contains 16 residues. The CDR3 region is CASSLVRTGTGNTIYF. CDR3 nucleotide sequence: TGTGCCAGCAGCTTAGTGCGGACAGGGACTGGAAACACCATATATTTT.

V usage is TRBV7-8 and J usage is TRBJ2-1, with TRBD1 matching 11 bases. CDR3 length equals 16 residues. Trimming took 2 bases from V and 5 from J; bases not matched to a gene: 5. Germline assignment: CDR1 SGHVS and CDR2 FQNEAQ. The CDR3 loop is CASSLLRDRGNNEQFF. In DNA, the CDR3 is TGTGCCAGCAGCTTACTAAGGGACAGGGGGAACAATGAGCAGTTCTTC.